The sequence of this T cell receptor beta chain was determined in a study of PD-L1 blockade in urothelial cancer. About the study: Blood analysis was done at 3 weeks (second dose) and 6 weeks after treatment began.

The method was immunoSEQ multiplex PCR; TCRdb's version includes in-frame clones alone and lacks a portion of them. The table has some 45,000 clones, 70% to 90% seen once. Time point specified: pretreatment peripheral blood. This clone was found a few times. Its specificity is not known. Findings and caveats of the study: Clones that were tumor-associated expanded more in the blood of durable-benefit patients at 3 weeks.

J lost 3 bases, V lost 10 bases, and 14 bases had no gene match. This CDR3 contains 15 residues. Looked up from germline, CDR1 is LNHDA and CDR2 is SQIVND (reference sequence). The specimen was PBMCs, collected around atezolizumab (anti-PD-L1) treatment. The V gene is TRBV19, the J gene TRBJ1-2; TRBD1 agrees at 7 bases. The receptor was isolated from a donor aged 40 or over with urothelial cancer. The CDR3 protein is CATRGGNRGHYGYTF. CDR3 sequence (DNA): TGTGCCACCCGGGGGGGAAACAGGGGCCACTATGGCTACACCTTC.